Below are 15 T cell receptor beta chains sequenced from a single sample in a study of T cell changes during pregnancy in multiple sclerosis. The repertoire was sequenced with immunoSEQ multiplex PCR; TCRdb's copy has only in-frame clones and lacks some. The data contain 40,000 to 55,000 clones, around nine tenths of them singletons. Sequenced here: CD4+ T cells from peripheral blood mononuclear cells, sampled after pregnancy. Receptors originate from a female donor in good health, enrolled as a control in a pregnancy study.

V is TRBV6-6 and J is TRBJ1-1; tentatively, D is TRBD1 (6 bases). Germline V lookup: CDR1 MNHNY, CDR2 SVGAGI (reference sequence). The V and J ends lost 6 bases and 5 bases respectively, with 19 bases between them. The CDR3 totals 15 residues. The CDR3 region has the DNA TGTGCCAGCAGGGGTTTACAGGGAACGGGGACTGAAGCTTTCTTT. It is translated as CASRGLQGTGTEAFF.

This sequence joins TRBV11-2 and TRBJ2-5; possible D gene TRBD2, 6 bases. Germline CDR1 and CDR2: SGHAT and FQNNGV. Deletions cut 1 base from V and 5 bases from J, with 11 bases between. This CDR3 has 14 residues. The CDR3 DNA reads TGTGCCAGCAGCTTAGTAGGAGGGCGGGAGACCCAGTACTTC. Its protein product is CASSLVGGRETQYF.

The chain combines TRBV5-1 with TRBJ2-7; D possibly corresponds to TRBD2 (6 bases). The CDR3 contains 15 residues. With 0 bases removed from V and 0 bases from J, the gap between germline ends came to 10 bases. CDR1 is SGHRS, CDR2 YFSETQ, per germline. The CDR3 region has the DNA TGCGCCAGCAGCTTGGAAAACGGGGGCTCCTACGAGCAGTACTTC. Encoded protein: CASSLENGGSYEQYF.

V is TRBV28 and J is TRBJ1-5, with D unclear. The V and J ends lost 5 bases and 6 bases respectively, with 14 bases between them. This CDR3 contains 14 residues. From germline, CDR1 is MDHEN and CDR2 SYDVKM. DNA for the CDR3: TGTGCCAGCAGTGTCGGACTGGGAGGTCAGCCCCAGCATTTT. It specifies CASSVGLGGQPQHF.

This clone was picked up a small number of times. V is TRBV4-2 and J is TRBJ1-1; D not resolved. Trimming took off 1 base at V and 0 bases at J, with 9 bases between the two ends. The CDR3 covers 15 residues. The germline V gene encodes CDR1 LGHNA and CDR2 YNFKEQ. The CDR3 coding sequence is TGTGCCAGCAGCCAAGTTGGTACTCTGAACACTGAAGCTTTCTTT. Protein sequence: CASSQVGTLNTEAFF.

The J gene is TRBJ2-2, the V gene TRBV2; 10 nucleotides match TRBD2. V lost 8 bases to trimming and J lost 1 base; unmatched junction nucleotides: 4. The length of the CDR3 is 15 residues. CDR1 and CDR2 from the germline V gene are SNHLY and FYNNEI. The CDR3 DNA is TGTGCCAGCTACCGGACTAGCGGGAACACCGGGGAGCTGTTTTTT. It translates to CASYRTSGNTGELFF.

The chain links TRBV6-5 to TRBJ2-7, with a possible D match to TRBD1 (6 bases). Germline V gene lookup returns CDR1 MNHEY and CDR2 SVGAGI. Trimming cost V 6 bases and J 3 bases, with 15 bases left between them. The CDR3 has 14 residues. The CDR3 loop is CASRRSQGNYEQYF. The CDR3 region has the DNA TGTGCCAGCAGAAGGTCACAGGGAAACTACGAGCAGTACTTC.

The rearrangement links TRBV7-2 to TRBJ2-7; D ambiguous. There are 12 residues in the CDR3. With 5 bases removed from V and 2 bases from J, the gap between germline ends came to 7 bases. The V gene's germline CDR1 is SGHTA and CDR2 FQGNSA. Here the CDR3 DNA reads TGTGCCAGCAGCCTCCTCGCCTACGAGCAGTACTTC. Translated: CASSLLAYEQYF.

The J gene is TRBJ2-7, the V gene TRBV5-4; D possibly corresponds to TRBD2 (6 bases). Between the trimmed V and J ends, which lost 4 bases and 0 bases, there was a span of 8 bases. The CDR3 contains 13 residues. The V gene's germline CDR1 is SGHNT and CDR2 YYREEE (reference sequence). The CDR3 DNA reads as TGTGCCAGCAGCCGGGAGTACTCCTACGAGCAGTACTTC. It yields the protein CASSREYSYEQYF.

J is TRBJ2-5 and V is TRBV6-6; D not certain. The CDR3 loop spans 16 amino acids. CDR1 is MNHNY, CDR2 SVGAGI, per germline (reference sequence). Trimming removed 2 bases at V and 1 base at J, with 14 bases between. Written as DNA, the CDR3 is TGTGCCAGCAGTTACGCGGCAACTGACCTCCAAGAGACCCAGTACTTC. It yields the protein CASSYAATDLQETQYF.

This clone was picked up one time. The chain links TRBV2 to TRBJ1-5; D gene unclear. CDR1 and CDR2 (germline): SNHLY, FYNNEI. This CDR3 is 15 amino acids long. With 2 bases removed from V and 4 bases from J, the gap between germline ends came to 12 bases. The CDR3 DNA sequence: TGTGCCAGCAGTGAACCTGCTGTCGGGAATCAGCCCCAGCATTTT. Amino acid sequence: CASSEPAVGNQPQHF.

The chain joins TRBV15 to TRBJ1-1; D unclear. The germline gives CDR1 LNHNV, CDR2 YYDKDF (reference sequence). Trimming left V 0 bases short and J 6 bases short, with 11 bases between. The CDR3 sequence is 14 residues long. CDR3 nucleotide sequence: TGTGCCACCAGCAGAGATATGGGAGCCGCTGAAGCTTTCTTT. Amino acids: CATSRDMGAAEAFF.

The chain links TRBV5-1 to TRBJ2-7; 8 nucleotides match TRBD1. The germline V gene has CDR1 SGHRS and CDR2 YFSETQ. V was clipped by 4 bases and J by 2 bases; unmatched bases: 5. The CDR3 has 14 residues. The CDR3 region has the DNA TGCGCCAGCAGCAAACAGGGGGAAACCTACGAGCAGTACTTC. This codes for CASSKQGETYEQYF. The entire variable domain, with the rest obtained from reference TRBV5-1 and TRBJ2-7, is as follows: KAGVTQTPRYLIKTRGQQVTLSCSPISGHRSVSWYQQTPGQGLQFLFEYFSETQRNKGNFPGRFSGRQFSNSRSEMNVSTLELGDSALYLCASSKQGETYEQYFGPGTRLTVT.

The chain carries TRBV30 and TRBJ2-5, with D possibly TRBD2 on 5 matching bases. The germline CDR1 and CDR2 sequences are GTSNPN and SVGIG (reference sequence). This CDR3 is built from 13 residues. V lost 0 bases, J lost 4 bases, and 9 bases lay in between. This chain's CDR3 is CAWSVLGGETQYF. CDR3 DNA sequence: TGTGCCTGGAGTGTGCTAGGAGGAGAGACCCAGTACTTC.

The chain carries TRBV9 and TRBJ2-7; 7 bases map to TRBD2. Trimming took 0 bases from V and 6 from J; bases not matched to a gene: 9. CDR1 and CDR2 (germline): SGDLS, YYNGEE. CDR3 length: 15 amino acids. DNA of the CDR3: TGTGCCAGCAGCGTAGCTGGAGCGGGACTTAGCGAGCAGTACTTC. Translated, it gives CASSVAGAGLSEQYF.